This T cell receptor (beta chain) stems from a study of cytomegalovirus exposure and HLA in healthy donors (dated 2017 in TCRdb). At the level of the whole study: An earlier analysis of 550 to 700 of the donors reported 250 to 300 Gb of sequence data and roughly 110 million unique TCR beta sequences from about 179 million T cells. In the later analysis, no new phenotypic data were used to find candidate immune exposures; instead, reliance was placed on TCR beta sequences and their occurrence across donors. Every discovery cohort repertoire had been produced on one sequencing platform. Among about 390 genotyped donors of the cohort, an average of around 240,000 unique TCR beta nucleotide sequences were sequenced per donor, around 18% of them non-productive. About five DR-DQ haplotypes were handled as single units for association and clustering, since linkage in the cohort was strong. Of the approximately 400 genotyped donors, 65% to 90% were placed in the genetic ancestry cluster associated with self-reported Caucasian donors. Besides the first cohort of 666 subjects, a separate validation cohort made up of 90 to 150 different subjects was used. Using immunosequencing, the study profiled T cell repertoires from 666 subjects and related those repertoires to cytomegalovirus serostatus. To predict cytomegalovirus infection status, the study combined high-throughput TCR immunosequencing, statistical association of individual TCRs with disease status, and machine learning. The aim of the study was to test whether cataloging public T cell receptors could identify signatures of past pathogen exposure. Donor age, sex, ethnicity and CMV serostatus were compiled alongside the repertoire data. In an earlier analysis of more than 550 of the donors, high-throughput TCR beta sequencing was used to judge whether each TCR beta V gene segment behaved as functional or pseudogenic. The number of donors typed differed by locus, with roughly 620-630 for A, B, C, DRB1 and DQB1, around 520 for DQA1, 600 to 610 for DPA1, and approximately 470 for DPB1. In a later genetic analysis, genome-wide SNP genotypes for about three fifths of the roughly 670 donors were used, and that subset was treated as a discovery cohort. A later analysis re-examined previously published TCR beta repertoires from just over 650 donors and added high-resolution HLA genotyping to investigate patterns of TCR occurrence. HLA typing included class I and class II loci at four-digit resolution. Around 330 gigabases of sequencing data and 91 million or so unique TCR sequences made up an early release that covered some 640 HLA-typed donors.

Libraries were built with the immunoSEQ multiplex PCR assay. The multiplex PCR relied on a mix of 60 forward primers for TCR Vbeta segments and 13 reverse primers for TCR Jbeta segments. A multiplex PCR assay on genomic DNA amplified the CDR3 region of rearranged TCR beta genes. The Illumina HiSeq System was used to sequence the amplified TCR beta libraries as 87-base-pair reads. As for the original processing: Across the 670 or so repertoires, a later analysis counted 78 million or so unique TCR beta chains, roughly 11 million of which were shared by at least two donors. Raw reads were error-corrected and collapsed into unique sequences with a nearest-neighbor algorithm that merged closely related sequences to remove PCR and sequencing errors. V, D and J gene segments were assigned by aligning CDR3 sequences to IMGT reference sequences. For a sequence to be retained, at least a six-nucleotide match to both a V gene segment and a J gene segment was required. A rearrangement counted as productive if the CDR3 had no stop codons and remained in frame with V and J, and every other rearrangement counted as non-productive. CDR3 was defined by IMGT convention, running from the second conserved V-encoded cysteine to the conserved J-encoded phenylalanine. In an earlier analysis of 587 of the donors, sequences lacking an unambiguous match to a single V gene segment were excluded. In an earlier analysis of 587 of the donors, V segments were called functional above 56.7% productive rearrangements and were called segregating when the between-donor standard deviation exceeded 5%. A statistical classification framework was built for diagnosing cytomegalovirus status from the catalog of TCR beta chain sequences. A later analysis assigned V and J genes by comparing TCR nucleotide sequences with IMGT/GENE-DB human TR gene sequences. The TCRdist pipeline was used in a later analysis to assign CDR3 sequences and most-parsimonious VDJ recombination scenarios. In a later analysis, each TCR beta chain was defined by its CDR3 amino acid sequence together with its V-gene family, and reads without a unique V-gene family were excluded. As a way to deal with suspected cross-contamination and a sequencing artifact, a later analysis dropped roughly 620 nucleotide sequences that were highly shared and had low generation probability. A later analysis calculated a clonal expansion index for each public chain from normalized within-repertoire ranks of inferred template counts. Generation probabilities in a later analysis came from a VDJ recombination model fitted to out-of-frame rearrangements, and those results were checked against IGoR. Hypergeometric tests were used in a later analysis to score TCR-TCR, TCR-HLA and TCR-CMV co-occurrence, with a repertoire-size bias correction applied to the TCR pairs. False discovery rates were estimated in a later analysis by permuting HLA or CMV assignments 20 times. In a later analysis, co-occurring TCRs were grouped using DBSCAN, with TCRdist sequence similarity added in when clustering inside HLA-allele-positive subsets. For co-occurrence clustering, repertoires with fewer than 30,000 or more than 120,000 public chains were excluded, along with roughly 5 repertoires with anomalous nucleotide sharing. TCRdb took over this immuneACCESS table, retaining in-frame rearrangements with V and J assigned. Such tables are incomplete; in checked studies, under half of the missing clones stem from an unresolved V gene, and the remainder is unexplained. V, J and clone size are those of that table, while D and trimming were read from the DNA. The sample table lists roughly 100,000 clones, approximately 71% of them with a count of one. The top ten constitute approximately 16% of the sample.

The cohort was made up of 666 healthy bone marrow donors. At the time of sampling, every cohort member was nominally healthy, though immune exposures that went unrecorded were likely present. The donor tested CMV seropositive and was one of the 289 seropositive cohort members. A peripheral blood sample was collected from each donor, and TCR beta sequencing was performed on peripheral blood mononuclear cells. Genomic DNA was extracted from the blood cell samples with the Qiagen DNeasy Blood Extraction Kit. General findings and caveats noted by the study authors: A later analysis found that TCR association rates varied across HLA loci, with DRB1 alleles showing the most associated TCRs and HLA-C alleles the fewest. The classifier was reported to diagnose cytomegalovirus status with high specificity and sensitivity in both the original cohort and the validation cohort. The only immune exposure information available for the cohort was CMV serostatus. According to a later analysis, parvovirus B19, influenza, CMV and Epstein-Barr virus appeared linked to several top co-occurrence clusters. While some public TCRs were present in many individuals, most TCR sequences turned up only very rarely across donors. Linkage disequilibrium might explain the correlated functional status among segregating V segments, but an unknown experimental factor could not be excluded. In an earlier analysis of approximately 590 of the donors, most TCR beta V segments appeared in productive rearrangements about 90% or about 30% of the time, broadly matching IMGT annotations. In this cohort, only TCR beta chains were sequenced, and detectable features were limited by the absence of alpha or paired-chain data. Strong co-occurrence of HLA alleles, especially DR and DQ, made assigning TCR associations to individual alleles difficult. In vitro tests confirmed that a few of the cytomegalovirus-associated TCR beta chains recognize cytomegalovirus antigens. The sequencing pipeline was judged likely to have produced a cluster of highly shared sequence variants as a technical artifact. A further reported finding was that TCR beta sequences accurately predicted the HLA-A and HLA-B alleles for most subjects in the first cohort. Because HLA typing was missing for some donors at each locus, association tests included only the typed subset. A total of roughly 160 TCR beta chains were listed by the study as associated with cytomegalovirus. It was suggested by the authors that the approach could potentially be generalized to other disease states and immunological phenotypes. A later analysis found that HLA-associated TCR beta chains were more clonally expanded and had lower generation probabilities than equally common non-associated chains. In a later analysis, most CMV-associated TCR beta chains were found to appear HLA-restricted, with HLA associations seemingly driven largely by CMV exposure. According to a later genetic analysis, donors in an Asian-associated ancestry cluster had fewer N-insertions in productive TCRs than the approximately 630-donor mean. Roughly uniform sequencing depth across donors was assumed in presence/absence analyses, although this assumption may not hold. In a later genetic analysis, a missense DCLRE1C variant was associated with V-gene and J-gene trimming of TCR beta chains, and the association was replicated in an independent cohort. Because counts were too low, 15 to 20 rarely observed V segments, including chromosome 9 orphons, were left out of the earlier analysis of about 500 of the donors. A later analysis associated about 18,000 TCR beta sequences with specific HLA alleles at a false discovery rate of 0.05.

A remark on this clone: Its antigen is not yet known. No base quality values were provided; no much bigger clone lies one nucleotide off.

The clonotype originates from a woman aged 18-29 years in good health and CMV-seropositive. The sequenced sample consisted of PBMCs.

The nucleotide sequence is given as TGTGCCAGCAGTCAAGACAGGGGAGCTAATGAAAAACTGTTTTTT. Its translation is CASSQDRGANEKLFF. In this chain, TRBV6-5 is recombined with TRBJ1-4, and TRBD1 aligns with 8 junction nucleotides. The CDR3 holds 15 amino acids from the cysteine to the phenylalanine. Only the CDR3 DNA stays, 45 bases, in frame from base 1. The junction shows trimming of 5 bases on V and 3 bases on J, and the gene matches do not reach 5 bases of it. The germline V gene supplies CDR1 MNHEY and CDR2 SVGAGI.